These T cell receptor beta chains were read from a single sample in a study of blood T cell repertoires in COVID-19. Profiling relied on immunoSEQ multiplex PCR, and the TCRdb table lists in-frame clones only, not all of them. Of 230,000 or so clones in the sample, 75% to 90% are singletons; the top ten hold about 4%. Sequencing used PBMCs or T cells enriched from blood (not recorded which). Receptors were obtained from a woman between 40 and 55 years old with acute COVID-19. CDR3s include the opening cysteine and the closing phenylalanine or tryptophan. D genes are given only for firm matches. Clone size is stated in some rows and not others, as once, few, many or a class when expanded.

TRBJ2-5	TRBD2	TRBV5-1	-	TGCGCCAGCAGCTCCGGGAGGTTGGGCCAAGAGACCCAGTACTTC	CASSSGRLGQETQYF
TRBJ1-2	-	TRBV9	-	TGTGCCAGCAGCGTAGCGGGGTACGGCTACACCTTC	CASSVAGYGYTF
TRBJ1-5	-	TRBV21-1	-	TGTGCCAGCAGCAAAGCGCTAGATTTGGACAACAATCAGCCCCAGCATTTT	CASSKALDLDNNQPQHF
TRBJ1-5	-	TRBV10-3	-	TGTGCCATCAGTGATTCGGGGGGGTATAGCAATCAGCCCCAGCATTTT	CAISDSGGYSNQPQHF
TRBJ2-1	-	TRBV5-1	-	TGCGCCAGCAGATCGGAGGGGATATACAATGAGCAGTTCTTC	CASRSEGIYNEQFF
TRBJ2-5	-	TRBV19	-	TGTGCCAGTCAGGGAATCAATGGAGAGACCCAGTACTTC	CASQGINGETQYF
TRBJ1-5	-	TRBV7-8	-	TGTGCCAGCAGCTTAGGCAGTATATCCCATCAGCCCCAGCATTTT	CASSLGSISHQPQHF
TRBJ1-4	-	TRBV5-1	-	TGCGCCAGCAGCTTGGTGGGACTGAGGGAAAAACTGTTTTTT	CASSLVGLREKLFF
TRBJ2-7	-	TRBV27	many	TGTGCCAGCAGTCCAACGGGATCCATGTTTTACTACGAGCAGTACTTC	CASSPTGSMFYYEQYF
TRBJ1-5	-	TRBV12-3/TRBV12-4	few	TGTGCCAGCAGTTTAGAATCGGGTCAGCCCCAGCATTTT	CASSLESGQPQHF
TRBJ2-1	TRBD1	TRBV11-2	-	TGTGCCAGCAGCTTACGACAGGGTTCCAATGAGCAGTTCTTC	CASSLRQGSNEQFF
TRBJ1-2	-	TRBV7-2	-	TGTGCCAGCAGCTTCGGCGCGGGGGATTATGGCTACACCTTC	CASSFGAGDYGYTF
TRBJ2-1	TRBD2	TRBV11-2	-	TGTGCCAGCAGCTTAGTAGCGGGGGGGCGAGGTGAGCAGTTCTTC	CASSLVAGGRGEQFF
TRBJ1-2	TRBD1	TRBV6-5	-	TGTGCCAGCAGTTACTCGAGGGGGACAGGGGATGGCTACACCTTC	CASSYSRGTGDGYTF
TRBJ1-2	-	TRBV27	-	TGTGCCAGCAGTTTAGAACAGAACTATGGCTACACCTTC	CASSLEQNYGYTF
TRBJ2-1	TRBD1	TRBV4-3	-	TGCGCCAGCAGCCTGGTGGAATCCCCGGGACAGGGTAGCGATGAGCAGTTCTTC	CASSLVESPGQGSDEQFF
TRBJ1-2	-	TRBV29-1	-	TGCAGCGTTACACACAACTATGGCTACACCTTC	CSVTHNYGYTF
TRBJ2-7	-	TRBV18	-	TGTGCCAGCTCCCCCCTCGGGTACGAGCAGTACTTC	CASSPLGYEQYF
TRBJ2-4	-	TRBV21-1	-	TGTGCCAGCAGCATAGTGGGCTTAGCCAAAAACATTCAGTACTTC	CASSIVGLAKNIQYF
TRBJ1-2	TRBD1	TRBV5-1	-	TGCGCCAGCAGCTTGGTGACAGGGACCCAAAGTAACTATGGCTACACCTTC	CASSLVTGTQSNYGYTF
TRBJ1-2	TRBD1	TRBV12-3/TRBV12-4	-	TGTGCCAGCAGCCTACAGGGGGCCTATGGCTACACCTTC	CASSLQGAYGYTF
TRBJ2-2	TRBD2	TRBV7-7	-	TGTGCCAGCAGCCCGGCGGGGGGCCCAACCGGGGAGCTGTTTTTT	CASSPAGGPTGELFF
TRBJ1-2	TRBD1	TRBV24-1	-	TGTGCCACCAGTGATCCTGGACAGGGGGCTAGGGATGGCTACACCTTC	CATSDPGQGARDGYTF
TRBJ2-3	-	TRBV10-3	-	TGTGCCATCAGTGGAATTCTTCAGGGTGCAGATACGCAGTATTTT	CAISGILQGADTQYF
TRBJ1-4	-	TRBV19	-	TGTGCCAGTAGTCTCATCCGGGATGAAAAACTGTTTTTT	CASSLIRDEKLFF
TRBJ2-1	-	TRBV18	-	TGTGCCAGCTCAAAATCCGGGACTCGGACAAACAATGAGCAGTTCTTC	CASSKSGTRTNNEQFF
TRBJ2-1	TRBD1	TRBV7-9	-	TGTGCCAGCAGCTTAAGGTTTGGGACAGTTAACAATGAGCAGTTCTTC	CASSLRFGTVNNEQFF